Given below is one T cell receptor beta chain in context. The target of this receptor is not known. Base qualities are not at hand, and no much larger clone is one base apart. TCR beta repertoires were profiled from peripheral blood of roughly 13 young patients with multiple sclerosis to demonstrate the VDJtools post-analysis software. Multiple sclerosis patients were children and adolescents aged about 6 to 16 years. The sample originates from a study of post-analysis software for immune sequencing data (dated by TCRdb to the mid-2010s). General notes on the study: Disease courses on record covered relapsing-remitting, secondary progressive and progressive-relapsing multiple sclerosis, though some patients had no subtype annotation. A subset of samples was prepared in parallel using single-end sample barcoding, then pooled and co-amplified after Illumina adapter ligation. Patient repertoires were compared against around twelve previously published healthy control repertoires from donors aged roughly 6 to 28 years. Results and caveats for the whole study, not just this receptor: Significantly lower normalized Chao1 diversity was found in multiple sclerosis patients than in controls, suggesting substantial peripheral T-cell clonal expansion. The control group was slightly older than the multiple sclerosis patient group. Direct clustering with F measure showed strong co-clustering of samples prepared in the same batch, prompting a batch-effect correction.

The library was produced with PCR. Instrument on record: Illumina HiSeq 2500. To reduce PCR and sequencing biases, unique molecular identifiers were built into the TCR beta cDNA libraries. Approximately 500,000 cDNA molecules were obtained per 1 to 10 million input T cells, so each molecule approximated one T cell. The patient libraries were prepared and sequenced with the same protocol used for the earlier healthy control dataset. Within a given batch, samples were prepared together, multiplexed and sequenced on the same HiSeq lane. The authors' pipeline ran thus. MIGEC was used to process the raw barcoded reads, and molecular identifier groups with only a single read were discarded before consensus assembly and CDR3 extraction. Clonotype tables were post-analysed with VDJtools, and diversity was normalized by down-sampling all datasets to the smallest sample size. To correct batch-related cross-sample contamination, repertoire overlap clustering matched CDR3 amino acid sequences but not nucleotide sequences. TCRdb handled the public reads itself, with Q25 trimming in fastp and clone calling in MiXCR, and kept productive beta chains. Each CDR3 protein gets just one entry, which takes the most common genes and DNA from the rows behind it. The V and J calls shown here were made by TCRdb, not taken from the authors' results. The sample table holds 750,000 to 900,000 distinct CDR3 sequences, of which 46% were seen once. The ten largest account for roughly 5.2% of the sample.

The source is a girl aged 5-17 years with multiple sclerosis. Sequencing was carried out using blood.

CDR3 reads: CASRGVAGGYEQYF. DNA sequence: TGTGCCAGCAGGGGGGTAGCGGGAGGATACGAGCAGTACTTC. The V and J genes are TRBV12-3 or TRBV12-4 and TRBJ2-7; 10 of the junction bases match TRBD2. At the junction V is shortened by 6 bases and J by 4 bases; bases outside the gene matches: 6. Counted from cysteine to phenylalanine, this CDR3 has 14 amino acids. Kept here is only the CDR3 DNA, which spans 42 bases and is read in frame from base 1.